These 10 T cell receptor beta chains were all obtained from the same sample, sequenced in a study of identical twins. TCRdb ran MiXCR on the 5' RACE reads and lists one entry per CDR3 protein. The table has about 690,000 distinct CDR3 sequences, around 6% seen once. Specimen: naive T cells sorted from blood. The source is a young man in good health.

The J gene is TRBJ1-2, the V gene TRBV10-3, with D maybe TRBD1 (6 bases). The germline gives CDR1 ENHRY, CDR2 SYGVKD. Deletions cut 8 bases from V and 3 bases from J, with 13 bases between. CDR3 length: 13 amino acids. The chain's CDR3 is CAIAVDRYYGYTF. The DNA of the CDR3 is TGTGCCATCGCCGTAGACAGGTACTATGGCTACACCTTC.

This clonotype was found a few times. The V call is TRBV3-1, the J call TRBJ2-2, with D unclear. Germline CDR1 reads LGHDT; CDR2 reads YNNKEL (reference sequence). This CDR3 is built from 11 residues. Between the trimmed V and J ends, which lost 2 bases and 6 bases, there was a span of 1 base. CDR3 nucleotides: TGTGCCAGCAGCCAACCCGGGGAGCTGTTTTTT. Amino acids: CASSQPGELFF.

This clonotype was recorded at least ten times. This chain links TRBV29-1 with TRBJ2-5; 11 bases match TRBD2. The V segment lost 5 bases and the J segment 13 bases; nucleotides outside the gene matches: 18. The length of the CDR3 is 15 residues. The germline gives CDR1 SQVTM, CDR2 ANQGSEA. CDR3 sequence (DNA): TGCAGCGTTCAGGGGTCCCCGGGACTAGCGGCAATCGGGTACTTC. This encodes CSVQGSPGLAAIGYF. Looking up the rest from reference TRBV29-1 and TRBJ2-5 gives the full variable domain: SAVISQKPSRDICQRGTSLTIQCQVDSQVTMMFWYRQQPGQSLTLIATANQGSEATYESGFVIDKFPISRPNLTFSTLTVSNMSPEDSSIYLCSVQGSPGLAAIGYFGPGTRLLVL.

The chain couples TRBV5-5 to TRBJ2-1, with TRBD2 matching 12 bases. CDR3 size: 16 residues. V lost 2 bases, J lost 2 bases, and 2 bases stayed unmatched. Germline CDR1 is SGHKS and CDR2 is YYEKEE (reference sequence). Here the CDR3 reads CASSFRTSGAYNEQFF. CDR3 in DNA: TGTGCCAGCAGCTTCCGGACTAGCGGGGCCTACAATGAGCAGTTCTTC.

The table lists this clonotype with a few counts. This rearrangement joins TRBV6-2 or TRBV6-3 to TRBJ2-2; 15 bases match TRBD2. Germline V lookup: CDR1 MNHEY, CDR2 SVGEGT. The length of the CDR3 is 17 residues. V dropped 6 bases and J dropped 7; count of bases not matched to a gene: 9. The CDR3 sequence is CASSLGLAGGPVGELFF. For the CDR3, the DNA is TGTGCCAGCAGCCTCGGACTAGCGGGAGGGCCGGTCGGGGAGCTGTTTTTT.

In its sample, this clonotype was seen a few times. The rearrangement links TRBV7-2 to TRBJ2-5; 10 nucleotides agree with TRBD2. The V and J ends lost 2 bases and 5 bases, in that order; junction bases with no gene match: 11. This CDR3 is 17 amino acids long. CDR1 and CDR2 from the germline V gene are SGHTA and FQGNSA. CDR3 region: CASSLPGLAPKVETQYF. The CDR3 region has the DNA TGTGCCAGCAGCTTACCGGGACTAGCGCCGAAAGTGGAGACCCAGTACTTC.

The sample holds many counts of this clonotype. J is TRBJ2-7 and V is TRBV27; TRBD1 or TRBD2 may be the D gene (5 bases each). This CDR3 has 14 amino acids. Germline V gene lookup returns CDR1 MNHEY and CDR2 SMNVEV (reference sequence). The V and J ends lost 4 bases and 9 bases respectively, with 19 bases between them. CDR3 sequence (DNA): TGTGCCAGCAGTTCCTCCCAGGGACCTGGCGGGCAGTACTTC. It yields the protein CASSSSQGPGGQYF.

Notes on this clonotype: A junction boundary mismatches the germline segment, possibly from a read error. This chain links TRBV20-1 with TRBJ2-5; D gene unclear. The germline V gene encodes CDR1 DFQATT and CDR2 SNEGSKA (reference sequence). This CDR3 contains 13 residues. DNA of the CDR3: TGCAGTGCTAGAGGACTGGACGCAGAGACCCAGCACTTC. Translated, it gives CSARGLDAETQHF.

CDR3 coding DNA: TGCGCCAGCAGCCAAAACAATGCGGGACTAGCATCGTATGAGCAGTTCTTC. This codes for CASSQNNAGLASYEQFF. J is TRBJ2-1 and V is TRBV4-1; 9 bases match TRBD2. CDR3 length: 17 amino acids. Looked up from germline, CDR1 is MGHRA and CDR2 is YSYEKL. Losses at the gene ends were 2 bases for V and 8 bases for J; bases not matched to a gene: 13.

This clonotype was seen a few times. The chain joins TRBV7-9 to TRBJ2-1; the match to TRBD2 covers 12 bases. Germline V gene data show CDR1 as SEHNR and CDR2 as FQNEAQ (reference sequence). J was trimmed by 6 bases and V by 5 bases; bases with no gene match: 8. CDR3 length equals 16 residues. The CDR3 DNA reads as TGTGCCAGCAGCCATATGACTAGCGGGAGTGGCAATGAGCAGTTCTTC. Protein product: CASSHMTSGSGNEQFF.